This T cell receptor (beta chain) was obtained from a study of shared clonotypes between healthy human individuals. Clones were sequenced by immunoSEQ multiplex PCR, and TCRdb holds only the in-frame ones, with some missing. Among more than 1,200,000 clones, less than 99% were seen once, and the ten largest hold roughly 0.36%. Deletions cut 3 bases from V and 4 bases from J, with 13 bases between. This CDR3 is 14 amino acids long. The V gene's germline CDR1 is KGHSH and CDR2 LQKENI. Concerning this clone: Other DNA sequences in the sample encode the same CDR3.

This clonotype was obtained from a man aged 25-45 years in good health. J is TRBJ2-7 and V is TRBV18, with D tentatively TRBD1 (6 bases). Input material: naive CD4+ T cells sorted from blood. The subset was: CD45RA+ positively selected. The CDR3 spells CASSPVAGEYEQYF. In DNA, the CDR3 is TGTGCCAGCTCACCCGTGGCAGGGGAATACGAGCAGTACTTC.